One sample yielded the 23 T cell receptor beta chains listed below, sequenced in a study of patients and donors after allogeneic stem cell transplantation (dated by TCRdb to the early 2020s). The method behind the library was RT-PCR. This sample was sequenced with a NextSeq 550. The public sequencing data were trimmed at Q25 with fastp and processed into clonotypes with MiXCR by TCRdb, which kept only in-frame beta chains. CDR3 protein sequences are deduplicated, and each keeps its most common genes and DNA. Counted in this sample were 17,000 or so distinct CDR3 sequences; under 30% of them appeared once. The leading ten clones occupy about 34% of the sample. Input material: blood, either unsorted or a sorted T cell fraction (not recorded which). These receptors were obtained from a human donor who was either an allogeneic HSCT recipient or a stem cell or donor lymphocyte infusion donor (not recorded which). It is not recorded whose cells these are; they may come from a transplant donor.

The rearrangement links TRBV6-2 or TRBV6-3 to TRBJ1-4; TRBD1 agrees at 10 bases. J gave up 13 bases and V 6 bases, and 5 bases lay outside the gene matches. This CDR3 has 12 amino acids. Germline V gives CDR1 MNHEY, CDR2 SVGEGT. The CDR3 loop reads CASSPDRGRLFF. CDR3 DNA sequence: TGTGCCAGCAGCCCCGACAGGGGGCGACTGTTTTTT.

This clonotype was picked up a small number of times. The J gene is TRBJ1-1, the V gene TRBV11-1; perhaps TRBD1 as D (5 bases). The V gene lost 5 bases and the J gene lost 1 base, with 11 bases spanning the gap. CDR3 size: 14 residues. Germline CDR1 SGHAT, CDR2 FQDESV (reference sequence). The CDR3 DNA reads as TGTGCCAGCAGCGGGGGACCAGCGAACACTGAAGCTTTCTTT. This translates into CASSGGPANTEAFF.

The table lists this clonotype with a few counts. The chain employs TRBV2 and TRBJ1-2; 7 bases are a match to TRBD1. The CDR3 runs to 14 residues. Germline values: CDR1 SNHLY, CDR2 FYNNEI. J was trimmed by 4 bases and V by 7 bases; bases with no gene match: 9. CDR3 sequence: CASTERGPAYGYTF. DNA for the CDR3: TGTGCCAGCACCGAAAGGGGGCCAGCCTATGGCTACACCTTC.

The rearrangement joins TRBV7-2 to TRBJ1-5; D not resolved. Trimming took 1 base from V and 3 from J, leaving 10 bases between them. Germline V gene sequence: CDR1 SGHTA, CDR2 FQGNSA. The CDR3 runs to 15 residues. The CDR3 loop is CASSLGSRPNQPQHF. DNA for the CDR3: TGTGCCAGCAGCTTAGGATCCCGTCCCAATCAGCCCCAGCATTTT. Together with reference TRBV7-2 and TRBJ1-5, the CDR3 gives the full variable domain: GAGVSQSPSNKVTEKGKDVELRCDPISGHTALYWYRQSLGQGLEFLIYFQGNSAPDKSGLPSDRFSAERTGGSVSTLTIQRTQQEDSAVYLCASSLGSRPNQPQHFGDGTRLSIL.

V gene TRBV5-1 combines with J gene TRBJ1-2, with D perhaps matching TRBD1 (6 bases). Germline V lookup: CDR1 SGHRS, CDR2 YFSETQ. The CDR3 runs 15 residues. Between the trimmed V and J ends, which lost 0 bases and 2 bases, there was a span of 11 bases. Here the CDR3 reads CASSLAQGRNYGYTF. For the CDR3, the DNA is TGCGCCAGCAGCTTGGCACAGGGCCGGAACTATGGCTACACCTTC.

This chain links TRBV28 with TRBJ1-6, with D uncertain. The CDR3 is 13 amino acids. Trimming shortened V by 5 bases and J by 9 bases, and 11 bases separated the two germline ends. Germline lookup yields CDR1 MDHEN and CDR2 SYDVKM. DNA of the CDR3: TGTGCCAGCAGTCGCCAGGTCAGTTCACCCCTCCACTTT. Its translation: CASSRQVSSPLHF.

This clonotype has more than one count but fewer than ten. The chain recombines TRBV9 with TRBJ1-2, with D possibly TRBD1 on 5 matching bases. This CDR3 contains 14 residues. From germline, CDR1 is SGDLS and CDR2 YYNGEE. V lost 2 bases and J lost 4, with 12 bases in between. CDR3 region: CASSVGGIGYGYTF. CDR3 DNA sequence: TGTGCCAGCAGCGTGGGGGGGATAGGCTATGGCTACACCTTC.

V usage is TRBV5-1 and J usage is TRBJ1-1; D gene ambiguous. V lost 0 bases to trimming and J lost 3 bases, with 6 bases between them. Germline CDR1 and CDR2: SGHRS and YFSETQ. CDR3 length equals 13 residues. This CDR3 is CASSLAPHTEAFF. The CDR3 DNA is TGCGCCAGCAGCTTGGCCCCCCACACTGAAGCTTTCTTT.

CDR3 sequence reads: CASSLGQGAGGYTF. The CDR3 coding sequence is TGTGCCAGCAGTCTCGGACAGGGGGCTGGGGGCTACACCTTC. The rearrangement links TRBV28 to TRBJ1-2; 11 positions match TRBD1. From germline, CDR1 is MDHEN and CDR2 SYDVKM. The CDR3 sequence is 14 residues long. Losses at the gene ends were 5 bases for V and 8 bases for J; bases not matched to a gene: 7.

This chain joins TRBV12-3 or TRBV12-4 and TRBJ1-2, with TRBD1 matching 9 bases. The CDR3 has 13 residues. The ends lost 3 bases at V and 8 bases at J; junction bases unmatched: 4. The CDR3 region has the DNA TGTGCCAGCAGTTTTGGACAGGGGAAAGGCTACACCTTC. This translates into CASSFGQGKGYTF.

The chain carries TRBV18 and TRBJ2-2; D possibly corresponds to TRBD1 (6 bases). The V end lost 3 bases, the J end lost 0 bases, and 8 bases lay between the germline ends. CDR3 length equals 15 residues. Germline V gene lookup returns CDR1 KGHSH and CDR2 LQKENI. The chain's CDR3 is CASSPQGTNTGELFF. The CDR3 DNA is TGTGCCAGCTCACCTCAGGGGACGAACACCGGGGAGCTGTTTTTT. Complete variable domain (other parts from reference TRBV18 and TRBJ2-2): NAGVMQNPRHLVRRRGQEARLRCSPMKGHSHVYWYRQLPEEGLKFMVYLQKENIIDESGMPKERFSAEFPKEGPSILRIQQVVRGDSAAYFCASSPQGTNTGELFFGEGSRLTVL.

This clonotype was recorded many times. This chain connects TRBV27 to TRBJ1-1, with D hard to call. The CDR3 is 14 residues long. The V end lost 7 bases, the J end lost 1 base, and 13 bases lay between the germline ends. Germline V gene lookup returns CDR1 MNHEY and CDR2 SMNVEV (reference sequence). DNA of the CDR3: TGTGCCAGCACTCCTCGAGGGAGGAACACTGAAGCTTTCTTT. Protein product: CASTPRGRNTEAFF.

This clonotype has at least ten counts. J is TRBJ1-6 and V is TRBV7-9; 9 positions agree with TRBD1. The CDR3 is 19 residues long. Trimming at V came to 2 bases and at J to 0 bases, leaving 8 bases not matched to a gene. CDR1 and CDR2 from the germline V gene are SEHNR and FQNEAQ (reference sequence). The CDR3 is CASSLSTGGHFSYNSPLHF. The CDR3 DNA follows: TGTGCCAGCAGCTTATCAACAGGGGGCCACTTCTCCTATAATTCACCCCTCCACTTT.

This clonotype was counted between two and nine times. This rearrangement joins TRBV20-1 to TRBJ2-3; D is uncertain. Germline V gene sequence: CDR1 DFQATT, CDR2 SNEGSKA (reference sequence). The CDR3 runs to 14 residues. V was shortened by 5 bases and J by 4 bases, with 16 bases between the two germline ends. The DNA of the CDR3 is TGCAGTGCTCCCCGGGCTAGTGGGGCAGATACGCAGTATTTT. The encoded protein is CSAPRASGADTQYF.

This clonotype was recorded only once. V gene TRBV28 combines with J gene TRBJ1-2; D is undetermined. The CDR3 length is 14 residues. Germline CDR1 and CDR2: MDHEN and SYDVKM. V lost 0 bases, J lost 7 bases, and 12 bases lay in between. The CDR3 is CASSLWDRPTGYTF. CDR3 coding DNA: TGTGCCAGCAGTTTATGGGACCGGCCCACTGGCTACACCTTC.

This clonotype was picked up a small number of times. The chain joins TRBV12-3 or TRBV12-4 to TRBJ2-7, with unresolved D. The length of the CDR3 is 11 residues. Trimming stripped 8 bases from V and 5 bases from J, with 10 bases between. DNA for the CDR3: TGTGCCAGCTCAACGATGGACGAGCAGTACTTC. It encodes CASSTMDEQYF.

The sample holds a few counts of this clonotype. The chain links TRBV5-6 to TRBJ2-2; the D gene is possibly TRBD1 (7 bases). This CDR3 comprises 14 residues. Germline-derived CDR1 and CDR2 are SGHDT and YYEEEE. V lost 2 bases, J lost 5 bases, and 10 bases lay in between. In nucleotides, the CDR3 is TGTGCCAGCAGCTTTCCAGGGGGGACCGGGGAGCTGTTTTTT. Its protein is CASSFPGGTGELFF.

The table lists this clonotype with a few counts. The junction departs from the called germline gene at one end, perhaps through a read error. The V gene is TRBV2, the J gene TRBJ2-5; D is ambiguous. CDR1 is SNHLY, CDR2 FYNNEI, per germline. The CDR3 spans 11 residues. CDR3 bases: TGTGCCAGCAGCTACCTGCAAGTTGCCGACTTC. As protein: CASSYLQVADF.

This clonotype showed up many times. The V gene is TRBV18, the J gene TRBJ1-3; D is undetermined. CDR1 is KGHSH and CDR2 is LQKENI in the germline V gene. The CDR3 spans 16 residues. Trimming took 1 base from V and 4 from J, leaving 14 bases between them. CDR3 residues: CASSPQEPPDGNTIYF. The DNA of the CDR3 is TGTGCCAGCTCACCACAGGAGCCTCCTGACGGAAACACCATATATTTT.

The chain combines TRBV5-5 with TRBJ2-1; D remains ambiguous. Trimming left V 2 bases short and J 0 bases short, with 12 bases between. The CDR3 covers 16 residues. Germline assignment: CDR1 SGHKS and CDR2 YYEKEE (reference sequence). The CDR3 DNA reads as TGTGCCAGCAGCTTAGCGCCGGTGCTCTCCTACAATGAGCAGTTCTTC. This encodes CASSLAPVLSYNEQFF.

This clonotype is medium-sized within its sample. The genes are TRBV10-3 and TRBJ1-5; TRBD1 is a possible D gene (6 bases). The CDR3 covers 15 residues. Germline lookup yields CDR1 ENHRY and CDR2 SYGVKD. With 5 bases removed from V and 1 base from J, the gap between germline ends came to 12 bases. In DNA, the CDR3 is TGTGCCATCAGTCGGTCAGGGGAAAGCAATCAGCCCCAGCATTTT. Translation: CAISRSGESNQPQHF.

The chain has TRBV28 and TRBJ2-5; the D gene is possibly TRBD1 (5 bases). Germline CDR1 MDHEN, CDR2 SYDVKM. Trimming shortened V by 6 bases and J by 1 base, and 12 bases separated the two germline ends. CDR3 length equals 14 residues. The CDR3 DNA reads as TGTGCCAGCAGGCGCCTAGGGGTCCAAGAGACCCAGTACTTC. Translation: CASRRLGVQETQYF.

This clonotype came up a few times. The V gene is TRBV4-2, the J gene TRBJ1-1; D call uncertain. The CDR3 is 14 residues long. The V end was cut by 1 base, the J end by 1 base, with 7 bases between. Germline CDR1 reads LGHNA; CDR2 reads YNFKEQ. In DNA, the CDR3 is TGTGCCAGCAGCCAAGTCGGTCCGAACACTGAAGCTTTCTTT. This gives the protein CASSQVGPNTEAFF.